These 4 T cell receptor delta chains originate from one sample sequenced in a study of gamma-delta chains in newborns, infants, children. TCRdb called clones anew from the reads with CATT. The top ten hold 8.3% of the sample, which has around 8,000 delta-chain clones, roughly 1.6% seen once. Sequencing was performed on blood. The receptors were sampled from a child who was a newborn, infant or young child, either healthy, febrile or measles-vaccinated (not recorded which).

This clone came up a few times. Just one base apart from a much larger clone, this may be a read error. The chain joins TRDV1 to TRDJ1; perhaps TRDD3 as D (8 bases). Germline V gives CDR1 TSWWSYY, CDR2 QGS. Deletions cut 2 bases from V and 0 bases from J, with 37 bases between. There are 24 residues in the CDR3. The CDR3 nucleotides are TGTGCTCTTGGGGAAGTGGAAAGGCCTTCCTGCGCTACTGGGGGGTCCCTGTACACCGATAAACTCATCTTT. Translated, it gives CALGEVERPSCATGGSLYTDKLIF.

In this sample, this clone is medium-sized (0.01 to 0.1%). This same CDR3 is encoded by further DNA sequences in the sample. This sequence joins TRDV2 and TRDJ3, with 7 bases identical to TRDD3. The CDR3 is made up of 17 amino acids. CDR1 is GEAIGNYY and CDR2 is EKD in the germline V gene. Unmatched junction bases numbered 3, after V lost 0 bases and J lost 2 bases. The DNA of the CDR3 is TGTGCCTGTGACACCGTAGGGGATACCTGGGACACCCGACAGATGTTTTTC. Amino acids: CACDTVGDTWDTRQMFF.

As concerns this clone: For this DNA, TCRdb reports the protein of a much larger clone, which diverges at residue 16, most likely from a read error; the protein presented here is translated directly from the DNA. The chain has TRDV2 and TRDJ1, with 12 bases fitting TRDD3. This CDR3 comprises 18 residues. Per the germline V gene, CDR1 is GEAIGNYY and CDR2 is EKD. CDR3 in DNA: TGTGCCTGTGACGCCTCAACTGGGGGATACTACTACACCGATAAACCCATCTTT. Protein product: CACDASTGGYYYTDKPIF.

This clone was seen only a few times. This chain connects TRDV2 to TRDJ1; a possible D gene is TRDD3 (8 bases). The ends were cut back, 0 bases at V and 1 base at J, with 17 bases in the middle. Germline CDR1 is GEAIGNYY and CDR2 is EKD. There are 17 residues in the CDR3. The CDR3 DNA reads as TGTGCCTGTGACACCTTTCCTACTGGGGGCTTCACCGATAAACTCATCTTT. It yields the protein CACDTFPTGGFTDKLIF.